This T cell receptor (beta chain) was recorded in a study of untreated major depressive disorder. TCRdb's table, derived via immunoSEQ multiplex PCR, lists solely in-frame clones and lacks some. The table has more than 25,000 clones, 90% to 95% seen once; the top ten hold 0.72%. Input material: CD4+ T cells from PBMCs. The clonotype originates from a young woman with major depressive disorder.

The CDR3 DNA follows: TGTGCCAGCAGCGTAGCCCGAGGGTCATTACCAGGGGAGCTGTTTTTT. Its translation: CASSVARGSLPGELFF. The rearrangement links TRBV9 to TRBJ2-2, with a possible D match to TRBD2 (5 bases). Germline-derived CDR1 and CDR2 are SGDLS and YYNGEE. This CDR3 contains 16 residues. V was trimmed by 0 bases and J by 8 bases, leaving 17 bases between them.